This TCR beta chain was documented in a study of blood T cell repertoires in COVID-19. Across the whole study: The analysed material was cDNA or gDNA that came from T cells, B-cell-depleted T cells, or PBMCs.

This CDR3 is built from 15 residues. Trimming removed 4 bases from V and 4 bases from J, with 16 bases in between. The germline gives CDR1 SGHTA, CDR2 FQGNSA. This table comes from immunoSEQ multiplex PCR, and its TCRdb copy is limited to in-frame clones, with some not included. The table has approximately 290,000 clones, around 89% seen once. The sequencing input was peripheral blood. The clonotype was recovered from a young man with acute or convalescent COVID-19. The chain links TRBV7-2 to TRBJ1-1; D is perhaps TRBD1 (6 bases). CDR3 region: CASSSGGGIGTEAFF. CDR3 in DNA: TGTGCCAGCAGCTCTGGGGGGGGCATAGGCACTGAAGCTTTCTTT.